This TCR beta chain was recovered during a study of shared clonotypes between healthy human individuals. Findings of the study overall: Donors were few, which limited the genetic and exposure-history diversity represented.

A remark on this clone: Antigen: not known.

CD45RO negativity and positive selection for CCR7 defined naive CD8 cells, a population that excluded terminally differentiated effector memory CD45RA+ cells. Nashville, Tennessee was home to all donors, who were Caucasian adults. Libraries were prepared by immunoSEQ multiplex PCR; TCRdb keeps only in-frame clonotypes and omits some of them. Of more than 2 million clones in the sample, 85% to 95% were seen once. Germline V gene sequence: CDR1 PRHDT, CDR2 FYEKMQ (reference sequence). The CDR3 runs 12 residues. With 8 bases removed from V and 4 bases from J, the gap between germline ends came to 11 bases.

The sequencing input was naive CD8+ T cells sorted from blood. This receptor was taken from a man aged 18 to 30 in good health. This rearrangement joins TRBV13 to TRBJ2-5, with D unresolved. The CDR3 here is CASASLGETQYF. The CDR3 DNA reads as TGTGCCAGCGCCTCCCTTGGAGAGACCCAGTACTTC. Together with reference TRBV13 and TRBJ2-5, the CDR3 gives the full variable domain: AAGVIQSPRHLIKEKRETATLKCYPIPRHDTVYWYQQGPGQDPQFLISFYEKMQSDKGSIPDRFSAQQFSDYHSELNMSSLELGDSALYFCASASLGETQYFGPGTRLLVL.